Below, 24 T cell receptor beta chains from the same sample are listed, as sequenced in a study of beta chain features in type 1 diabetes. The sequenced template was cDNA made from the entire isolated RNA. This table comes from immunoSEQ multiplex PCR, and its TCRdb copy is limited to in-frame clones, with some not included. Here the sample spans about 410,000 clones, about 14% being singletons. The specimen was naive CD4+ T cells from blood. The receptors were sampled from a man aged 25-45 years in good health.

This CDR3 is CASSLGLVKNIQYF. The DNA for the CDR3 is TGTGCCAGCAGCCTGGGATTGGTCAAAAACATTCAGTACTTC. The V gene is TRBV7-8, the J gene TRBJ2-4; no clear D. This CDR3 has 14 residues. The V end lost 5 bases, the J end lost 3 bases, and 11 bases lay between the germline ends. Germline V CDR1 and CDR2: SGHVS, FQNEAQ.

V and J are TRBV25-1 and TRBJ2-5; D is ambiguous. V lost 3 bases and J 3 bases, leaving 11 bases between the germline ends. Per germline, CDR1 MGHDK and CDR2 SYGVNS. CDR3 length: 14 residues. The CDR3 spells CASSETTAEETQYF. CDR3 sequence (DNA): TGTGCCAGCAGTGAGACAACTGCCGAAGAGACCCAGTACTTC.

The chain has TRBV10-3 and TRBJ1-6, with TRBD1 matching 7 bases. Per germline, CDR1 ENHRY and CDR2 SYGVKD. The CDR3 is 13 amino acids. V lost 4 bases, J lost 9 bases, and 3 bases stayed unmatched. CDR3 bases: TGTGCCATCAGTGGGACAGGTAGTTCACCCCTCCACTTT. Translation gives CAISGTGSSPLHF.

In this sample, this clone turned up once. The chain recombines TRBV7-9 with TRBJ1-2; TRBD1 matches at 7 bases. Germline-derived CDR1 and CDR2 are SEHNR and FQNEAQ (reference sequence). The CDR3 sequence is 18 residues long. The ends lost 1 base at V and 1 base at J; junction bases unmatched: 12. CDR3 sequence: CASSLVPPGQSLNYGYTF. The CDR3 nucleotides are TGTGCCAGCAGCTTAGTTCCGCCGGGACAGTCTCTTAACTATGGCTACACCTTC.

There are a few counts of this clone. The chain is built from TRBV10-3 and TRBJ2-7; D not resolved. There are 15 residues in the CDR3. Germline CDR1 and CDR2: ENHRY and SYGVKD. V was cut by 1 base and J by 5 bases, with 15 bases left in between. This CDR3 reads CAISELVTLPHEQYF. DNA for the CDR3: TGTGCCATCAGTGAGTTGGTGACGCTTCCTCACGAGCAGTACTTC.

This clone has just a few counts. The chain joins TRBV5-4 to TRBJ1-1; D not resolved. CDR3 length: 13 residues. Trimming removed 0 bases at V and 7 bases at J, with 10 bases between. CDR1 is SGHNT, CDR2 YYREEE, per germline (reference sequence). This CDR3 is CASSLEYLGEAFF. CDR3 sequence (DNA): TGTGCCAGCAGCTTGGAGTATCTGGGTGAAGCTTTCTTT.

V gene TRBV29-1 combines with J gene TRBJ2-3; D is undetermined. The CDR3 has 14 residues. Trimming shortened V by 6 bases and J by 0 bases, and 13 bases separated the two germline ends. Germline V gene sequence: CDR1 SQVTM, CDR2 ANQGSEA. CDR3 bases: TGCAGCGTAGATGCCAAAGAAAGCACAGATACGCAGTATTTT. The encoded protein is CSVDAKESTDTQYF.

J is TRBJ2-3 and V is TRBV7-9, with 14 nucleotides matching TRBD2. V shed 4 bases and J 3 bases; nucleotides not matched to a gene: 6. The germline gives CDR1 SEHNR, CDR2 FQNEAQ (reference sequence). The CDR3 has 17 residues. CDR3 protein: CASSSPGLAGVTDTQYF. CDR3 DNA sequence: TGTGCCAGCAGCTCCCCGGGACTAGCGGGGGTTACAGATACGCAGTATTTT.

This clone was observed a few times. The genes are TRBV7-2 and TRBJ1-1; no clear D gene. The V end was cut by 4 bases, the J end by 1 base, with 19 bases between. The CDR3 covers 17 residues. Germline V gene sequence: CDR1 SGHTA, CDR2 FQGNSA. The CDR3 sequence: CASSSFTSIGRNTEAFF. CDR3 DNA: TGTGCCAGCAGCTCATTTACATCTATCGGGAGGAACACTGAAGCTTTCTTT.

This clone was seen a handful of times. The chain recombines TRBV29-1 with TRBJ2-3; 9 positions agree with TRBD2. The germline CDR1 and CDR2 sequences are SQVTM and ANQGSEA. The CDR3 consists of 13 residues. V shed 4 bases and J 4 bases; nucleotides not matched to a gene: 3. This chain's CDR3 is CSVGQRGADTQYF. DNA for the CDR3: TGCAGCGTTGGACAGCGGGGGGCAGATACGCAGTATTTT.

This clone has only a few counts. This chain's CDR3 is CASSERTEGKKLFF. Here the CDR3 DNA reads TGTGCCAGCAGTGAAAGAACGGAGGGGAAGAAACTGTTTTTT. This chain joins TRBV25-1 and TRBJ1-4, with a tentative D call TRBD1 (5 bases). This CDR3 spans 14 amino acids. The ends were cut back, 2 bases at V and 11 bases at J, with 15 bases in the middle. CDR1 is MGHDK and CDR2 is SYGVNS in the germline V gene.

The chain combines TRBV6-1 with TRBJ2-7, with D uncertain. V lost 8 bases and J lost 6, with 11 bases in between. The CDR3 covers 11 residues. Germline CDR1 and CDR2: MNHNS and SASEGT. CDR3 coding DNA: TGTGCCAGCGCCTGGGGTCCCGAGCAGTACTTC. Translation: CASAWGPEQYF.

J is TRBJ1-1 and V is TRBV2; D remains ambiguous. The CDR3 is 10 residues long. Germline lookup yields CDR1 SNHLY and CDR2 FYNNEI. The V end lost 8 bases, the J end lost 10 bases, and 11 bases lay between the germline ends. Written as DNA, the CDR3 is TGTGCCAGCCCGACATCTGGAGCTTTCTTT. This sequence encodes CASPTSGAFF.

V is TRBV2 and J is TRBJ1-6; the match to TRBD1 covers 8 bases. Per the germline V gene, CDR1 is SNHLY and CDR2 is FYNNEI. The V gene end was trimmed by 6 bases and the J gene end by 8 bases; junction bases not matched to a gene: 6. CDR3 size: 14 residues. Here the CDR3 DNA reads TGTGCCAGCAGAGCGACAGGGGAGTATTCACCCCTCCACTTT. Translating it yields CASRATGEYSPLHF.

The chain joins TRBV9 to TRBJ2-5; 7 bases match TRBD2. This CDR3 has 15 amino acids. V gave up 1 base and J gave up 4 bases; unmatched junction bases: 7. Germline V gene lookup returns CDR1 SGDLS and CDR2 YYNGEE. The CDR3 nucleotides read TGTGCCAGCAGCGTAACGACTAGCTTGGGAGAGACCCAGTACTTC. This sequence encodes CASSVTTSLGETQYF.

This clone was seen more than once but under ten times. CDR3 in amino acids: CASSPSAGGRREQYF. Written as DNA, the CDR3 is TGTGCCAGCTCACCTTCGGCGGGGGGGCGGCGAGAGCAGTACTTC. The rearrangement joins TRBV18 to TRBJ2-7; TRBD2 matches 9 bases. The CDR3 extends over 15 amino acids. Germline V gives CDR1 KGHSH, CDR2 LQKENI. With 3 bases clipped from V and 7 bases from J, the junction kept 10 bases outside the gene matches. Based on the CDR3 plus reference TRBV18 and TRBJ2-7, the full variable domain is NAGVMQNPRHLVRRRGQEARLRCSPMKGHSHVYWYRQLPEEGLKFMVYLQKENIIDESGMPKERFSAEFPKEGPSILRIQQVVRGDSAAYFCASSPSAGGRREQYFGPGTRLTVT.

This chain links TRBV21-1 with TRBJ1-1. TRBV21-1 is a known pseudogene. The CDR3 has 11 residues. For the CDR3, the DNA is TGTGCCAGCAGCTCTAGGGATGAAGCTTTCTTT. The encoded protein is CASSSRDEAFF.

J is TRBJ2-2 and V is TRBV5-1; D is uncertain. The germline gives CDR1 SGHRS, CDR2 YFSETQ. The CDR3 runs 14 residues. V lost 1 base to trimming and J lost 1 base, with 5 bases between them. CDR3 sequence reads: CASSLTGNTGELFF. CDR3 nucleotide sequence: TGCGCCAGCAGCTTGACGGGGAACACCGGGGAGCTGTTTTTT.

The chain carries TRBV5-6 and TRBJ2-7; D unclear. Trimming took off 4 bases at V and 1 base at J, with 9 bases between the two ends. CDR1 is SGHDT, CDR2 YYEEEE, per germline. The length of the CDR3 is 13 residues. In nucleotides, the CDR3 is TGTGCCAGCAGCGCCGCGCTTTCCTACGAGCAGTACGTC. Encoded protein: CASSAALSYEQYV.

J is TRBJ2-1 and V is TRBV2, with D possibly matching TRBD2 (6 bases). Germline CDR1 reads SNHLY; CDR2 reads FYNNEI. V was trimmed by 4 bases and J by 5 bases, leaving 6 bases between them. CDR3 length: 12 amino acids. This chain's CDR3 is CASSGLDNEQFF. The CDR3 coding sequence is TGTGCCAGCAGTGGACTAGACAATGAGCAGTTCTTC.

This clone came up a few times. CDR3 sequence (DNA): TGTGCCAGCAGTGACGGGGCGTTCGAGCAGTACGTC. It codes for CASSDGAFEQYV. The rearrangement links TRBV25-1 to TRBJ2-7; D may match TRBD1 or TRBD2 (5 bases each). There are 12 residues in the CDR3. Looked up from germline, CDR1 is MGHDK and CDR2 is SYGVNS. V gave up 3 bases and J gave up 6 bases, with 9 bases separating them.

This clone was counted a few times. The CDR3, as DNA: TGTGCCAGCAGCCCGGTTGTTAGCGGTTACAATGAGCAGTTCTTC. The encoded protein is CASSPVVSGYNEQFF. The chain combines TRBV7-2 with TRBJ2-1; possibly TRBD2 for D (6 bases). Germline values: CDR1 SGHTA, CDR2 FQGNSA. The CDR3 consists of 15 residues. V lost 5 bases and J lost 4, with 15 bases in between.

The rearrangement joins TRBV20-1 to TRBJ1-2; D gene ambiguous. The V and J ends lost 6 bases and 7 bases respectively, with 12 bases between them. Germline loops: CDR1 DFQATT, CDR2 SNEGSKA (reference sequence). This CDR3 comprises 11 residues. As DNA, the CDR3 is TGCAGTGCCCTTGTTGATGTTGGCTACACCTTC. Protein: CSALVDVGYTF.

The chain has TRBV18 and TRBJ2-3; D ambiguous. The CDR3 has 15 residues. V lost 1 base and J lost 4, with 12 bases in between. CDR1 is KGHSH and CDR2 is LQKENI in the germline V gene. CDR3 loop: CASSPQLGVADTQYF. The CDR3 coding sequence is TGTGCCAGCTCACCACAGCTAGGAGTTGCAGATACGCAGTATTTT.